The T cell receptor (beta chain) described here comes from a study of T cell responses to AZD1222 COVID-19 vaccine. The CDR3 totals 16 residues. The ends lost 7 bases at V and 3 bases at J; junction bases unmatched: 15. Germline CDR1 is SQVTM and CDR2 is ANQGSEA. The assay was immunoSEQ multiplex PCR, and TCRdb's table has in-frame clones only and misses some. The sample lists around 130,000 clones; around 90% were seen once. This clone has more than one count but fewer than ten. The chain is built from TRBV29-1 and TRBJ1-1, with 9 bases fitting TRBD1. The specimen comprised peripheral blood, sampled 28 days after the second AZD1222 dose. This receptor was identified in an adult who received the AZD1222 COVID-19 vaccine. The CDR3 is CSALRGTGRRDTEAFF. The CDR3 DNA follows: TGCAGCGCCCTCCGAGGGACAGGGCGCCGGGACACTGAAGCTTTCTTT.